This TCR beta chain was sequenced in a study of follicular helper T cells after annual influenza vaccination (dated by TCRdb to 2017 to 2019). About the investigation overall: Blood was drawn on days 0, 7 and 28 after each seasonal influenza vaccination. To study recall of cTfh clones, some subjects were followed across successive annual vaccinations spanning the 2013-2014, 2014-2015 and 2015-2016 seasons. One week after vaccination, a second recruited cohort of 12 to 13 subjects (Table S1) displayed a similar ICOS+CD38+ cTfh response. Multi-year samples were available from six subjects, with four subjects covering two vaccination seasons and two subjects covering three seasons. Samples from 2013-2014 were cryopreserved, whereas samples from about 2015 were processed immediately after collection.

The CDR3 sequence holds 14 residues, the cysteine and phenylalanine included. Only CDR3 DNA is held: 42 bases, read in frame from base 1. V loses 5 bases at its end and J loses 8 bases; junction bases beyond the gene matches: 7. For CDR1 and CDR2, the germline V gene lists SGHRS and YFSETQ. Library preparation employed the immunoSEQ multiplex PCR assay. Adaptive Biotechnologies carried out TCRB amplification, library preparation, sequencing and preliminary bioinformatics at Survey level resolution. TCRB sequencing used multiplex PCR amplification of genomic DNA from sorted cTfh populations. The authors' pipeline ran thus. Clonality was computed in R as 1 minus normalized Shannon entropy; the Gini index was calculated with the R package ineq. Overlap score was the summed counts of shared sequences divided by total counts of all sequences in both compared samples. Significance of shared clonotypes was assessed by Fisher's exact test, with a theoretical repertoire of 10^7 TCRB sequences assumed. TCRdb stores this immuneACCESS table with in-frame sequences only. Part of the clones is absent; in the studies checked, under half of the shortfall reflects unresolved V genes, and no reason is known for the rest. From that table come the V and J calls and clone size; the DNA was used to work out D and trimming. The sample table contains 9,500 to 12,000 clones; only one count was recorded for 65% to 85% of them. Over 3.5% of the sample rests with the top ten.

What the research found in general, with its limitations: Successive annual vaccinations recalled a recurrent oligoclonal ICOS+CD38+ cTfh response that contained tetramer and AIM influenza-specific clonotypes. Productive TCRB sequences were recovered from only about 9-23% of analyzed cells, so rare clonotypes could not be sampled. Day 7 ICOS+CD38+ clones were most often found later in ICOS-CD38- cTfh, suggesting that subset may serve as a memory reservoir. ICOS+CD38+ cTfh clonality correlated with the frequency of that population, and its change correlated with the change in circulating plasmablast frequency.

Note on this clone: Its antigen is still unknown. No qualities accompany the bases; no much larger clone lies one base away.

The time point label, as the study defines it: 2015-2016 season, pre-vaccination. Adults were given seasonal inactivated influenza vaccine (Fluvarix), and sorted blood CD4 subsets were followed by TCRB sequencing before and after vaccination. To be eligible, subjects had to live in the community and must not have received influenza vaccine in the previous 6 months. Exclusions included influenza vaccine contraindications, substance abuse, HIV/AIDS, active malignancy, immunomodulatory medication and active illness such as respiratory infection. At each time point, about 35 to 110 mL of blood was collected. Non-naive CD4+CXCR5+PD-1+ cells were defined as circulating Tfh and were sorted into two fractions, ICOS+CD38+ and ICOS-CD38-. Ficoll-Paque PLUS or SepMate separation was used to isolate PBMC. Before DNA extraction, cell subsets were sorted from PBMC on a BD FACS Aria.

The receptor was isolated from an adult who received the influenza vaccine. The input for sequencing was CXCR5+ CD38- circulating T follicular helper cells from blood, taken on the day of influenza vaccination. The cell subset or site label of this sample denotes: circulating Tfh, non-naive CD4+CXCR5+PD-1+ (ICOS+CD38+ or ICOS-CD38-). The chain couples TRBV5-1 to TRBJ1-4; 9 bases in the middle match TRBD1. The nucleotides are TGCGCCAGCAGTTCTGGGACAGGGCACGAAAAACTGTTTTTT. Translated, this is CASSSGTGHEKLFF.